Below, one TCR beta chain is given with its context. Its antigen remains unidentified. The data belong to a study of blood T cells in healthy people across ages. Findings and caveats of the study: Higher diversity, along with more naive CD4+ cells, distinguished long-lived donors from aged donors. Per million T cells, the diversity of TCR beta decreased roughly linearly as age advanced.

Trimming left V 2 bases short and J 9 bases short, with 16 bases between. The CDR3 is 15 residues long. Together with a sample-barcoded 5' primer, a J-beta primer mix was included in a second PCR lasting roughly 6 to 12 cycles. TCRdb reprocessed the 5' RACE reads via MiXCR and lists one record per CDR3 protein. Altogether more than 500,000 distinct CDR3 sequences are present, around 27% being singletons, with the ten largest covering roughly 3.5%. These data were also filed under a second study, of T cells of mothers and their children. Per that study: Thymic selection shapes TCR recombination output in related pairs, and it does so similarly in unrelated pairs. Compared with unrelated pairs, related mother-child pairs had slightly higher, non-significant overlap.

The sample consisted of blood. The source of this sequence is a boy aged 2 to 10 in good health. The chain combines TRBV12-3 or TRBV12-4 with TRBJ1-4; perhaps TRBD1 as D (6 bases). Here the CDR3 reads CASSLSVDSPKKLFF. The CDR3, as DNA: TGTGCCAGCAGTTTAAGCGTGGACAGCCCAAAAAAACTGTTTTTT.